A selection of T cell receptor beta chains follows, all from one sample in a study of blood T cell repertoires in COVID-19. Some clones are missing from TCRdb's copy, which holds only in-frame ones; the method was immunoSEQ multiplex PCR. Altogether 100,000 to 150,000 clones are present, 70% to 90% being singletons, with the ten largest covering over 1%. The sequenced sample was peripheral blood. All receptors come from a woman older than 75 with acute or convalescent COVID-19. The CDR3 runs from the conserved cysteine through the conserved F or W. D genes are given only for firm matches. Size is omitted from some rows. Given values are once, few, many or a class for expanded clones.

J	size	D	V	CDR3	DNA
TRBJ1-1	-	TRBD1	TRBV6-2/TRBV6-3	CASSLLGQGAEAFF	TGTGCCAGCAGTCTACTTGGGCAGGGGGCTGAAGCTTTCTTT
TRBJ1-2	-	-	TRBV7-2	CASSLDTTGGNYGYTF	TGTGCCAGCAGCTTAGATACGACAGGAGGAAACTATGGCTACACCTTC
TRBJ1-5	once	-	TRBV21-1	CASSSPGQDSNQPQHF	TGTGCCAGCAGCTCACCGGGACAGGATAGCAATCAGCCCCAGCATTTT
TRBJ2-1	once	TRBD1	TRBV9	CASSPFWGQSSYNEQFF	TGTGCCAGCAGCCCATTTTGGGGACAGAGCTCCTACAATGAGCAGTTCTTC
TRBJ1-1	-	-	TRBV5-1	CASMGGWGNTEAFF	TGCGCCAGCATGGGGGGATGGGGGAACACTGAAGCTTTCTTT
TRBJ2-7	-	TRBD1	TRBV4-1	CASSRQDRAYEQYF	TGCGCCAGCAGCCGCCAGGACAGGGCCTACGAGCAGTACTTC
TRBJ1-2	once	TRBD1	TRBV25-1	CASSATVGQGDYGYTF	TGTGCCAGCAGCGCTACCGTCGGACAGGGGGACTATGGCTACACCTTC
TRBJ1-5	-	-	TRBV5-1	CASSPDGGSNQPQHF	TGCGCCAGCAGCCCGGACGGAGGCTCCAATCAGCCCCAGCATTTT
TRBJ2-1	-	TRBD2	TRBV4-3	CASSQESGGASYNEQFF	TGCGCCAGCAGCCAGGAAAGCGGGGGGGCCTCCTACAATGAGCAGTTCTTC
TRBJ1-1	few	TRBD1	TRBV5-1	CASTITGGTEAFF	TGCGCCAGTACGATCACAGGGGGCACTGAAGCTTTCTTT
TRBJ1-5	-	-	TRBV4-1	CASSQGVAGYSNQPQHF	TGCGCCAGCAGCCAAGGGGTGGCAGGGTATAGCAATCAGCCCCAGCATTTT
TRBJ1-3	-	-	TRBV4-1	CASSQGFSGGGNTIYF	TGCGCCAGCAGCCAAGGTTTCTCAGGAGGTGGAAACACCATATATTTT
TRBJ2-1	-	TRBD2	TRBV2	CASSVGLADNEQFF	TGTGCCAGCAGTGTAGGACTAGCGGACAATGAGCAGTTCTTC
TRBJ2-2	-	TRBD2	TRBV20-1	CSASRAGGDTGELFF	TGCAGTGCTAGTAGGGCGGGAGGGGACACCGGGGAGCTGTTTTTT
TRBJ2-1	-	TRBD2	TRBV10-3	CAISDSVRGGDEQFF	TGTGCCATCAGTGATTCGGTCCGGGGAGGGGATGAGCAGTTCTTC
TRBJ1-6	once	-	TRBV7-7	CASSLDEGAPLHF	TGTGCTAGCAGCTTAGATGAAGGGGCACCCCTCCACTTT
TRBJ1-2	-	-	TRBV7-3	CASSPSTAGNYGYTF	TGTGCCAGCAGCCCCTCCACGGCAGGGAACTATGGCTACACCTTC
TRBJ1-2	-	TRBD1	TRBV20-1	CSASEPPGQWNGYGYTF	TGCAGTGCTAGTGAACCGCCGGGACAGTGGAACGGCTATGGCTACACCTTC
TRBJ2-3	-	-	TRBV29-1	CSAAGGKAGTDTQYF	TGCAGCGCGGCGGGCGGGAAGGCGGGCACAGATACGCAGTATTTT
TRBJ2-1	-	-	TRBV7-9	CASSLATGSGSYNEQFF	TGTGCCAGCAGCTTAGCTACCGGGAGCGGCTCCTACAATGAGCAGTTCTTC
TRBJ1-2	-	TRBD1	TRBV27	CASSPRAGTGPSGYTF	TGTGCCAGCAGTCCGAGGGCCGGGACAGGTCCTTCCGGCTACACCTTC
TRBJ1-2	once	-	TRBV12-3/TRBV12-4	CASSWDWSSTF	TGTGCCAGCAGTTGGGACTGGAGTAGCACCTTC
TRBJ2-2	once	-	TRBV7-2	CASSKTNTGELFF	TGTGCCAGCAGCAAGACTAACACCGGGGAGCTGTTTTTT
TRBJ1-5	-	TRBD1	TRBV28	CASSQPGTGQPQHF	TGTGCCAGCAGTCAACCCGGGACAGGTCAGCCCCAGCATTTT
TRBJ2-3	-	TRBD2	TRBV23-1	CASSQFSRSASGAPSTDTQYF	TGCGCCAGCAGTCAATTTTCTCGCTCGGCTAGCGGGGCCCCTAGCACAGATACGCAGTATTTT
TRBJ1-1	once	-	TRBV3-1/TRBV3-2	CASSSRMTEAFF	TGTGCCAGCAGCTCTCGTATGACTGAAGCTTTCTTT
TRBJ1-1	-	-	TRBV28	CASSLQNTEAFF	TGTGCCAGCAGTTTACAGAACACTGAAGCTTTCTTT
TRBJ2-5	-	TRBD2	TRBV19	CASSMRGGGETQYF	TGTGCCAGTAGTATGCGGGGGGGCGGAGAGACCCAGTACTTC
TRBJ2-2	-	TRBD1	TRBV4-2	CASRGQGDGELFF	TGTGCCAGCAGGGGACAGGGGGATGGGGAGCTGTTTTTT
TRBJ2-3	-	-	TRBV21-1	CASSSYIQGKDTQYF	TGTGCCAGCAGCTCTTACATTCAGGGAAAGGATACGCAGTATTTT
TRBJ2-7	once	TRBD2	TRBV18	CASSPPLAGNEQYF	TGTGCCAGCTCACCACCACTAGCGGGAAACGAGCAGTACTTC
TRBJ2-3	-	-	TRBV24-1	CATSGLGGADGTQYF	TGTGCCACCAGTGGCCTAGGGGGGGCGGATGGCACGCAGTATTTT
TRBJ1-4	-	TRBD1	TRBV5-4	CASSIRQGADEKLFF	TGTGCCAGCAGCATACGACAGGGGGCTGATGAAAAACTGTTTTTT
TRBJ1-1	-	-	TRBV7-2	CASSQSPQGLTEAFF	TGTGCCAGCAGTCAGTCCCCTCAGGGATTAACTGAAGCTTTCTTT
TRBJ2-3	-	TRBD1	TRBV5-1	CASSLRRTSAGQGDTQYF	TGCGCCAGCAGCTTGCGCCGAACTAGCGCCGGACAGGGGGATACGCAGTATTTT
TRBJ2-1	-	TRBD1	TRBV7-9	CAGNGQGGPYNEQFF	TGTGCCGGGAACGGACAGGGCGGCCCCTACAATGAGCAGTTCTTC
TRBJ1-2	-	TRBD1	TRBV2	CARKPGQGDGYTF	TGTGCCAGGAAACCGGGACAGGGGGATGGCTACACCTTC
TRBJ2-3	-	-	TRBV5-8	CASSLRWRDTQYF	TGTGCCAGCAGCTTGCGATGGAGAGATACGCAGTATTTT
TRBJ2-1	-	TRBD1	TRBV7-2	CASSSPRDRGHEQFF	TGTGCCAGCAGCTCGCCCCGGGACAGGGGGCATGAGCAGTTCTTC
TRBJ2-3	-	TRBD2	TRBV7-8	CASSLSGTTDTQYF	TGTGCCAGCAGCCTTAGCGGGACCACAGATACGCAGTATTTT
TRBJ1-2	-	-	TRBV4-2	CASSQATNYGYTF	TGTGCCAGCAGCCAAGCCACAAACTATGGCTACACCTTC
TRBJ2-5	-	TRBD2	TRBV4-3	CASSQATVTSGGPQETQYF	TGCGCCAGCAGCCAAGCCACGGTTACTAGCGGGGGGCCACAAGAGACCCAGTACTTC
TRBJ1-2	-	TRBD1	TRBV18	CASSPRTGDGYTF	TGTGCCAGCTCACCCCGGACAGGCGATGGCTACACCTTC
TRBJ1-2	-	TRBD1	TRBV24-1	CATSDGGTAYGYTF	TGTGCCACCAGTGATGGGGGGACAGCCTATGGCTACACCTTC
TRBJ2-2	-	TRBD2	TRBV18	CASSPRSGGNTGELFF	TGTGCCAGCTCACCACGAAGCGGGGGGAACACCGGGGAGCTGTTTTTT
TRBJ1-5	-	TRBD1	TRBV15	CATSMGQVSYSNQPQHF	TGTGCCACCAGCATGGGACAGGTCTCCTATAGCAATCAGCCCCAGCATTTT
TRBJ1-1	-	-	TRBV11-1	CASSSTGMNTEAFF	TGTGCCAGCAGCTCAACAGGGATGAACACTGAAGCTTTCTTT
TRBJ2-3	-	TRBD2	TRBV27	CASSLRASGGGTDTQYF	TGTGCCAGCAGTTTGCGGGCTAGCGGGGGTGGGACAGATACGCAGTATTTT
TRBJ2-7	-	-	TRBV29-1	CSVETGDF	TGCAGCGTCGAGACAGGTGACTTC
TRBJ2-3	-	-	TRBV7-2	CASSLQRGIGTDTQYF	TGTGCCAGCAGCTTACAACGAGGGATTGGCACAGATACGCAGTATTTT
TRBJ2-7	-	-	TRBV5-1	CASSMGLNYEQYF	TGCGCCAGCAGCATGGGACTCAACTACGAGCAGTACTTC
TRBJ2-6	-	-	TRBV28	CASSEPGSAGANVLTF	TGTGCCAGCAGTGAGCCCGGGAGCGCTGGGGCCAACGTCCTGACTTTC
TRBJ2-1	once	TRBD2	TRBV24-1	CATSDPGGSGEQFF	TGTGCCACCAGTGATCCGGGGGGGTCGGGTGAGCAGTTCTTC
TRBJ2-7	-	-	TRBV21-1	CASSKGLADHYEQYF	TGTGCCAGCAGCAAAGGACTAGCGGACCATTACGAGCAGTACTTC
TRBJ1-2	-	-	TRBV5-1	CASSWIPRDTSNYGYTF	TGCGCCAGCAGCTGGATCCCCCGGGACACATCGAACTATGGCTACACCTTC
TRBJ2-7	-	TRBD2	TRBV4-2	CASSQDVSVAGTPREQYF	TGTGCCAGCAGCCAAGATGTAAGCGTAGCGGGAACTCCTAGAGAGCAGTACTTC
TRBJ2-5	-	-	TRBV5-1	CASSFGGRQETQYF	TGCGCCAGCAGCTTTGGGGGGAGGCAAGAGACCCAGTACTTC
TRBJ1-6	-	TRBD1	TRBV11-1	CASSQPGQQNSPLHF	TGTGCCAGCAGCCAGCCGGGACAGCAGAATTCACCCCTCCACTTT
TRBJ2-7	-	-	TRBV29-1	CSVAFGVSSYEQYF	TGCAGCGTGGCCTTCGGGGTGAGCTCCTACGAGCAGTACTTC